The 7 T cell receptor beta chains below were found in one sample sequenced in a study of CD8 T cells in acute hepatitis C reinfection. The time point is: naive CD8 control sorted from an acute-time-point sample. The method was immunoSEQ multiplex PCR; TCRdb's version includes in-frame clones alone and lacks a portion of them. The sample contains over 30,000 clones, over 75% of which appear only once. Sequences were obtained from naive CD8+ T cells from PBMCs. These receptors originate from a woman younger than 35 who spontaneously cleared hepatitis C infection.

This sequence joins TRBV5-1 and TRBJ1-1, with TRBD1 matching 7 bases. The CDR3 length is 17 residues. The trim removed 2 bases at V and 0 bases at J, leaving 10 bases unmatched. Germline CDR1 reads SGHRS; CDR2 reads YFSETQ. The CDR3 is CASSFTTGLVLNTEAFF. The DNA of the CDR3 is TGCGCCAGCAGCTTTACGACAGGGTTGGTTTTGAACACTGAAGCTTTCTTT.

V is TRBV4-2 and J is TRBJ1-5; D ambiguous. The CDR3 contains 14 residues. Germline CDR1 reads LGHNA; CDR2 reads YNFKEQ. Trimming stripped 0 bases from V and 4 bases from J, with 7 bases between. The CDR3 DNA sequence: TGTGCCAGCAGCCAAGATTCAGGTAATCAGCCCCAGCATTTT. Its translation: CASSQDSGNQPQHF.

The V gene is TRBV7-3, the J gene TRBJ2-1; no reliable D call. The CDR3 has 15 residues. CDR1 and CDR2 from the germline V gene are SGHTA and FQGTGA. With 1 base removed from V and 5 bases from J, the gap between germline ends came to 12 bases. The CDR3 protein is CASSLSIRDDNEQFF. The CDR3 DNA reads as TGTGCCAGCAGCTTAAGTATAAGGGATGACAATGAGCAGTTCTTC.

The genes are TRBV19 and TRBJ1-2; D ambiguous. Germline CDR1 reads LNHDA; CDR2 reads SQIVND (reference sequence). V gave up 1 base and J gave up 5 bases, with 11 bases separating them. This CDR3 is built from 14 residues. The CDR3 bases are TGTGCCAGTAGTATAGGTTCCGTCTGGTATGGCTACACCTTC. Translation: CASSIGSVWYGYTF. The complete variable domain, with remaining parts taken from reference TRBV19 and TRBJ1-2, reads DGGITQSPKYLFRKEGQNVTLSCEQNLNHDAMYWYRQDPGQGLRLIYYSQIVNDFQKGDIAEGYSVSREKKESFPLTVTSAQKNPTAFYLCASSIGSVWYGYTFGSGTRLTVV.

This chain joins TRBV5-4 and TRBJ2-1; D ambiguous. CDR1 is SGHNT, CDR2 YYREEE, per germline (reference sequence). This CDR3 has 13 amino acids. V dropped 0 bases and J dropped 10 bases, with 11 bases sitting between them. DNA of the CDR3: TGTGCCAGCAGCTTGGATTCAGGATTAGAGCAGTTCTTC. Protein: CASSLDSGLEQFF.

The V gene is TRBV27, the J gene TRBJ2-7; D is possibly TRBD1 (6 bases). Germline V lookup: CDR1 MNHEY, CDR2 SMNVEV (reference sequence). There are 13 residues in the CDR3. V lost 6 bases and J 6 bases, leaving 15 bases between the germline ends. The CDR3 DNA sequence: TGTGCCAGCAGCCGAGGGACAACGGGCGAGCAGTACTTC. Translating gives CASSRGTTGEQYF.

V and J are TRBV7-6 and TRBJ1-1; 7 bases match TRBD1. The CDR3 is made up of 14 amino acids. J lost 7 bases, V lost 4 bases, and 9 bases had no gene match. Germline assignment: CDR1 SGHVS and CDR2 FNYEAQ. The CDR3 sequence is CASSSNDRDSEAFF. CDR3 bases: TGTGCCAGCAGCTCGAACGACCGGGACAGTGAAGCTTTCTTT.